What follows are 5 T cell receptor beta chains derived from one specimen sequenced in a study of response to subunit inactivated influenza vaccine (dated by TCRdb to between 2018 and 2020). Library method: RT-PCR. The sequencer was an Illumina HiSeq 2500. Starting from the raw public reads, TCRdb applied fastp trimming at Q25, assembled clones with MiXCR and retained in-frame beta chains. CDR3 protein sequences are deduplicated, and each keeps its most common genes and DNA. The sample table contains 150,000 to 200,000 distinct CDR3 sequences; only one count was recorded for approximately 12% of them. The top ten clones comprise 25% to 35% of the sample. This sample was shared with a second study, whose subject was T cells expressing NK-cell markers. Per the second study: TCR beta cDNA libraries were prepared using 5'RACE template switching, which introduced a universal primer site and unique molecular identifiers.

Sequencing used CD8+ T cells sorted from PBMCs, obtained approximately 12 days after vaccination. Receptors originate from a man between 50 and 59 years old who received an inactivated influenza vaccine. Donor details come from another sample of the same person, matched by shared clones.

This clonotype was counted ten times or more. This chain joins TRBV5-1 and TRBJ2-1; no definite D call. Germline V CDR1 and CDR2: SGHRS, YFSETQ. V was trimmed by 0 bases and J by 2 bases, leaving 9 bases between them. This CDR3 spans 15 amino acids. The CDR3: CASSLAVLTYNEQFF. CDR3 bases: TGCGCCAGCAGCTTGGCGGTCCTGACCTACAATGAGCAGTTCTTC.

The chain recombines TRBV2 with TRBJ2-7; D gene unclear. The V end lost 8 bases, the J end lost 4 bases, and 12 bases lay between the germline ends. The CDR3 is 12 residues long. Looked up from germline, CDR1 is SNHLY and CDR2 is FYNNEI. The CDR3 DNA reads TGTGCCAGCGGCTATGAACAATACGAGCAGTACTTC. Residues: CASGYEQYEQYF. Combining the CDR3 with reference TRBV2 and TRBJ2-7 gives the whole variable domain EPEVTQTPSHQVTQMGQEVILRCVPISNHLYFYWYRQILGQKVEFLVSFYNNEISEKSEIFDDQFSVERPDGSNFTLKIRSTKLEDSAMYFCASGYEQYEQYFGPGTRLTVT.

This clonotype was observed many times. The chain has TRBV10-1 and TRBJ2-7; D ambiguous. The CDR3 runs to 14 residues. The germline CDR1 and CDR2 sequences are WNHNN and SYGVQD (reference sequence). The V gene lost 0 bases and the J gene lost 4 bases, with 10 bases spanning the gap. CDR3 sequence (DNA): TGCGCCAGCAGTGAGTCCGCCACGGTTTACGAGCAGTACTTC. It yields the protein CASSESATVYEQYF.

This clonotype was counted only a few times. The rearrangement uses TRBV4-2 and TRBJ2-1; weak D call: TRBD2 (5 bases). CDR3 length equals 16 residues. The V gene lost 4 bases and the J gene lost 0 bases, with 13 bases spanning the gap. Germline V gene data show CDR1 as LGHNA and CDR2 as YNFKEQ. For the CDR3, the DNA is TGTGCCAGCAGCCGGAGATGGGAGAGCTCCTACAATGAGCAGTTCTTC. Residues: CASSRRWESSYNEQFF.

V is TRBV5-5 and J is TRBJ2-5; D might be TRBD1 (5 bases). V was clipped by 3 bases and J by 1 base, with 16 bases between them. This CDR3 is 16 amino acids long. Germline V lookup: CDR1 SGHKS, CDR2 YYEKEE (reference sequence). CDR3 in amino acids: CASSSASGNVQETQYF. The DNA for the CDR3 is TGTGCCAGCAGCTCCGCCTCAGGGAATGTCCAAGAGACCCAGTACTTC.